This T cell receptor beta chain was identified during a study of T cells after yellow fever vaccination. With respect to this clonotype: Its antigen is currently unknown.

5'RACE template switching produced TCR cDNA carrying a universal primer site and UMIs. TCRdb independently ran MiXCR on the 5' RACE reads; one entry per CDR3 protein. This repertoire shows roughly 310,000 distinct CDR3 sequences, approximately 3.9% found once; its top ten account for 23%. Study-level points and caveats: Clonotypes found in both CD4 and CD8 compartments made up a small share. Post-booster repertoires again held most primary-vaccination clones (96% CD4, roughly 88% CD8). The secondary response showed a weaker magnitude and a faster peak, day 5 versus 15.

The CDR3 contains 14 residues. CDR1 and CDR2 (germline): SGHTA, FQGNSA. Unmatched junction bases numbered 2, after V lost 3 bases and J lost 4 bases. The chain combines TRBV7-2 with TRBJ2-2; 7 bases are a match to TRBD1. The TCR sequence derives from a young man who received the YFV17D yellow fever vaccine. The specimen was PBMCs, collected on the day of the yellow fever booster vaccination. The CDR3 nucleotides read TGTGCCAGCAGCTTCCGACAGGGCACCGGGGAGCTGTTTTTT. The encoded protein is CASSFRQGTGELFF.